This is a list of T cell receptor beta chains from one sample in a study of Ad26.COV2.S vaccination and SARS-CoV-2 variants. Only in-frame clones appear in the TCRdb table, and some are missing; sequencing was by immunoSEQ multiplex PCR. The sample lists 300,000 to 450,000 clones; about 85% were seen once. The sample in question was peripheral blood, obtained in a trial of Ad26.COV2.S vaccine versus placebo. These TCRs come from a person between 18 and 65 years old who received the Ad26.COV2.S COVID-19 vaccine or a placebo. Each CDR3 is given with its conserved first and last residue. Each record gives: J gene, V gene, clone size, D gene, CDR3 DNA, CDR3 protein. The D gene is left open where the match is weak. A clone size is listed for some rows: how often the clone was seen (once, few, many), or a class if it is expanded.

j_call: TRBJ1-2
v_call: TRBV20-1
clone_size: -
d_call: -
cdr3_nt: TGCAGTGCTAGACACTATGGCTACACCTTC
cdr3_aa: CSARHYGYTF

j_call: TRBJ2-7
v_call: TRBV7-9
clone_size: once
d_call: TRBD1
cdr3_nt: TGTGCCAGCAGCTCCCGGGACAGGGCCTACGAGCAGTACTTC
cdr3_aa: CASSSRDRAYEQYF

j_call: TRBJ2-3
v_call: TRBV6-6
clone_size: -
d_call: -
cdr3_nt: TGTGCCAGCAGTTACTCGACGGGCAGGGCCACAGATACGCAGTATTTT
cdr3_aa: CASSYSTGRATDTQYF

j_call: TRBJ1-1
v_call: TRBV18
clone_size: -
d_call: -
cdr3_nt: TGTGCCAGCTCACCGGCGAGCCAGGGGAGAACTGAAGCTTTCTTT
cdr3_aa: CASSPASQGRTEAFF

j_call: TRBJ1-2
v_call: TRBV2
clone_size: -
d_call: -
cdr3_nt: TGTGCCAGCAGTGACGGATGGGATTCCGGAGGGGTTGGCTACACCTTC
cdr3_aa: CASSDGWDSGGVGYTF

j_call: TRBJ2-7
v_call: TRBV3-1/TRBV3-2
clone_size: -
d_call: -
cdr3_nt: TGTGCCAGCAGCCTTACTTGGACAGCGATATACGAGCAGTACTTC
cdr3_aa: CASSLTWTAIYEQYF

j_call: TRBJ1-2
v_call: TRBV11-2
clone_size: -
d_call: -
cdr3_nt: TGTGCCAGCAGCTTTCTGCGCCCGCCCGCCTATGGCTACACCTTC
cdr3_aa: CASSFLRPPAYGYTF

j_call: TRBJ1-6
v_call: TRBV30
clone_size: -
d_call: -
cdr3_nt: TGTGCCTGGAGTACTGCAGGTTTGGCCTATAATTCACCCCTCCACTTT
cdr3_aa: CAWSTAGLAYNSPLHF

j_call: TRBJ1-3
v_call: TRBV2
clone_size: -
d_call: -
cdr3_nt: TGTGCCAGCAGCTTGCCCGGGGGCGCGTCCGGAAACACCATATATTTT
cdr3_aa: CASSLPGGASGNTIYF

j_call: TRBJ1-6
v_call: TRBV2
clone_size: few
d_call: TRBD1
cdr3_nt: TGTGCCAGCAGTAGCCGGGACAGGGGTTCACCCCTCCACTTT
cdr3_aa: CASSSRDRGSPLHF

j_call: TRBJ2-7
v_call: TRBV20-1
clone_size: -
d_call: -
cdr3_nt: TGCAGTGCTAGTGTCAGCGCCTACGAGCAGTACTTC
cdr3_aa: CSASVSAYEQYF

j_call: TRBJ2-3
v_call: TRBV7-9
clone_size: -
d_call: TRBD2
cdr3_nt: TGTGCCAGCAGACCCGGACTAGCGGGAGAATCTCCGCAGTATTTT
cdr3_aa: CASRPGLAGESPQYF

j_call: TRBJ2-7
v_call: TRBV28
clone_size: -
d_call: TRBD1
cdr3_nt: TGTGCCTCCGGGACAGAAAATTACGAGCAGTACTTC
cdr3_aa: CASGTENYEQYF

j_call: TRBJ2-7
v_call: TRBV7-8
clone_size: -
d_call: TRBD2
cdr3_nt: TGTGCCAGCAGCCGAGCGGGAGGGCCCTACGAGCAGTACTTC
cdr3_aa: CASSRAGGPYEQYF

j_call: TRBJ2-5
v_call: TRBV30
clone_size: once
d_call: -
cdr3_nt: TGTGCCTGGAGCCTTGCAGTGCAGACCCAGTACTTC
cdr3_aa: CAWSLAVQTQYF

j_call: TRBJ2-2
v_call: TRBV13
clone_size: once
d_call: -
cdr3_nt: TGTGCCAGCAGCTTTGTGGGAGAGAGGACCGGGGAGCTGTTTTTT
cdr3_aa: CASSFVGERTGELFF

j_call: TRBJ1-1
v_call: TRBV6-5
clone_size: few
d_call: -
cdr3_nt: TGTGCCAGCAGTTACTCGGTCACTGAAGCTTTCTTT
cdr3_aa: CASSYSVTEAFF

j_call: TRBJ1-6
v_call: TRBV5-1
clone_size: -
d_call: -
cdr3_nt: TGCGCCAGCAGCTTGGCCGACATTGCCTCACCCCTCCACTTT
cdr3_aa: CASSLADIASPLHF

j_call: TRBJ2-5
v_call: TRBV5-1
clone_size: -
d_call: -
cdr3_nt: TGCGCCAGCAGCTTTTTGGCTAGCTCGTACCAAGAGACCCAGTACTTC
cdr3_aa: CASSFLASSYQETQYF

j_call: TRBJ2-5
v_call: TRBV5-1
clone_size: -
d_call: TRBD2
cdr3_nt: TGCGCCAGCAGCTTGGTTGCGGGAGGGCCGAAAGAGACCCAGTACTTC
cdr3_aa: CASSLVAGGPKETQYF